Described below is a single T cell receptor beta chain sequence and its context. Participants spanned ages roughly 18 to 95 years and resided in some 22 US areas. Assay: immunoSEQ multiplex PCR; the TCRdb copy retains only in-frame clones and omits some. This sample has about 430,000 clones, with 88% found just once. The CDR3 is 13 amino acids. Germline V CDR1 and CDR2: WSHSY, SAAADI. Trimming cost V 6 bases and J 4 bases, with 12 bases left between them. This entry belongs to a study of blood T cell repertoires in COVID-19. Study-wide context: Donors in the United States, Italy and Spain gave samples during acute or convalescent COVID-19.

The receptor comes from a woman aged 25-40 years with acute COVID-19. The V and J genes are TRBV10-2 and TRBJ1-1, with D tentatively TRBD1 (6 bases). The sequenced sample was PBMCs or T cells enriched from blood (not recorded which). For the CDR3, the DNA is TGCGCCAGCAGACAGATCAGGGGCACTGAAGCTTTCTTT. Translation: CASRQIRGTEAFF.